This passage covers 25 T cell receptor beta chains from one sample sequenced in a study of post-analysis software for immune sequencing data. Included in the TCR beta cDNA libraries were unique molecular identifiers. In TCRdb, the PCR reads were re-called with MiXCR into one record per CDR3 protein. In the table there are hundreds of thousands of distinct CDR3 sequences, roughly 27% of which are singletons. General study results and limits: The study found TRBV5-6, TRBV5-1 and TRBV20-1 among several TRBV segments more frequent in patients than controls.

Their recognized antigens are unknown. Sequences were obtained from blood. Source of these receptors: a girl under 18 with multiple sclerosis.

In its sample, this clonotype was seen once. The conserved phenylalanine or tryptophan normally closing the CDR3 is absent here, so this likely arose from a read error. J is TRBJ1-2 and V is TRBV20-1; D unclear. Germline lookup yields CDR1 DFQATT and CDR2 SNEGSKA (reference sequence). Trimming took off 3 bases at V and 4 bases at J, with 9 bases between the two ends. The CDR3 is made up of 12 amino acids. The CDR3, as DNA: TGCAGTGCTAGCCCCGACTCCTATGGCTACACCTGC. As protein: CSASPDSYGYTC.

The rearrangement joins TRBV20-1 to TRBJ2-7; 8 bases map to TRBD1. Germline CDR1 reads DFQATT; CDR2 reads SNEGSKA (reference sequence). This CDR3 spans 14 amino acids. V was pared by 3 bases and J by 5 bases, with 9 bases of the junction left unmatched. In DNA, the CDR3 is TGCAGTGCTAGGCGGACAGGGCTGTCTAACGAGCAGTACTTC. Protein sequence: CSARRTGLSNEQYF.

The V call is TRBV25-1, the J call TRBJ2-5; TRBD1 matches 7 bases. The CDR3 contains 14 residues. Germline loops: CDR1 MGHDK, CDR2 SYGVNS. The trim removed 6 bases at V and 2 bases at J, leaving 6 bases unmatched. The CDR3, as DNA: TGTGCCAGCAGGGACGAGACAGGGCAAGAGACCCAGTACTTC. Its protein product is CASRDETGQETQYF.

The sample holds a few counts of this clonotype. The chain links TRBV5-1 to TRBJ2-1; no clear D gene. CDR1 is SGHRS and CDR2 is YFSETQ in the germline V gene. This CDR3 spans 15 amino acids. The V end was cut by 4 bases, the J end by 2 bases, with 13 bases between. CDR3 protein: CASSQDVQTYNEQFF. In DNA form, the CDR3 reads TGCGCCAGCAGCCAAGACGTACAGACCTACAATGAGCAGTTCTTC.

This clonotype was seen a handful of times. The rearrangement uses TRBV24-1 and TRBJ2-5; 9 nucleotides align to TRBD2. This CDR3 is built from 16 residues. V was pared by 4 bases and J by 2 bases, with 7 bases of the junction left unmatched. The germline CDR1 and CDR2 sequences are KGHDR and SFDVKD. The DNA for the CDR3 is TGTGCCACCAGTGAGTTGCTAGCGGGGAAGCAAGAGACCCAGTACTTC. Amino acid sequence: CATSELLAGKQETQYF.

In its sample, this clonotype was seen a few times. The chain links TRBV12-3 or TRBV12-4 to TRBJ1-2; possibly TRBD1 for D (5 bases). This CDR3 region has 16 residues. V was clipped by 4 bases and J by 1 base, with 16 bases between them. CDR3 DNA: TGTGCCAGCAGTTACGGGACCGACGTCTTTAACTATGGCTACACCTTC. It translates to CASSYGTDVFNYGYTF.

This clonotype was picked up a small number of times. The chain employs TRBV28 and TRBJ1-2; TRBD1 might be the D (5 bases). Trimming pared 6 bases from V and 2 bases from J, leaving 16 bases between. The CDR3 runs 15 residues. Per germline, CDR1 MDHEN and CDR2 SYDVKM. The CDR3 nucleotides read TGTGCCAGCAGCCCCACGGGGACTTCAAACTATGGCTACACCTTC. The encoded protein is CASSPTGTSNYGYTF.

V and J are TRBV6-7 and TRBJ1-3; D is ambiguous. TRBV6-7 counts as an open reading frame of uncertain function. V was shortened by 6 bases and J by 0 bases, with 12 bases between the two germline ends. The CDR3 is 15 residues long. The CDR3 sequence: CASRPGRISGNTIYF. CDR3 nucleotide sequence: TGTGCCAGCAGACCCGGACGGATCTCTGGAAACACCATATATTTT.

This clonotype was seen once. J is TRBJ2-1 and V is TRBV12-3 or TRBV12-4; a weak D match, TRBD1 (6 bases). Trimming stripped 5 bases from V and 2 bases from J, with 13 bases between. The length of the CDR3 is 15 residues. CDR3: CASSEQGVTYNEQFF. The CDR3 DNA is TGTGCCAGCAGTGAACAGGGAGTGACCTACAATGAGCAGTTCTTC.

CDR3 DNA sequence: TGCAGTGCTGGGACTAGCGGGTTTCCCTACGAGCAGTACTTC. This sequence encodes CSAGTSGFPYEQYF. The V gene is TRBV20-1, the J gene TRBJ2-7, with TRBD2 matching 12 bases. With 5 bases clipped from V and 2 bases from J, the junction kept 4 bases outside the gene matches. The CDR3 has 14 residues. Germline V gives CDR1 DFQATT, CDR2 SNEGSKA (reference sequence).

The chain employs TRBV15 and TRBJ2-1; 7 bases agree with TRBD1. Per germline, CDR1 LNHNV and CDR2 YYDKDF (reference sequence). Unmatched junction bases numbered 5, after V lost 3 bases and J lost 0 bases. The CDR3 covers 16 residues. The CDR3 DNA is TGTGCCACCAGCAGTGGGACAGCGAGCTCCTACAATGAGCAGTTCTTC. The encoded protein is CATSSGTASSYNEQFF.

This clonotype was observed a handful of times. V and J are TRBV3-1 and TRBJ2-7; 9 bases fit TRBD1. Losses at the gene ends were 5 bases for V and 6 bases for J; bases not matched to a gene: 11. The germline V gene has CDR1 LGHDT and CDR2 YNNKEL (reference sequence). This CDR3 is built from 15 residues. CDR3 in amino acids: CASSVLPGQGAEQYF. In nucleotides, the CDR3 is TGTGCCAGCAGCGTTTTACCGGGACAGGGCGCCGAGCAGTACTTC.

With respect to this clonotype: Sequence at one end of the junction differs from germline and may be a read error. The chain joins TRBV6-5 to TRBJ2-5, with 7 bases lining up with TRBD2. Germline CDR1 reads MNHEY; CDR2 reads SVGAGI. The CDR3 contains 16 residues. The CDR3 bases are TGTGCCAGCAGTGAGGCTCTGGCTAGCGGCCAAGAGACTCAGTACTTC. This encodes CASSEALASGQETQYF.

This clonotype turned up a few times. CDR3 DNA sequence: TGTGCCATCAGTGATGGTCTAGGAGGAGCCTACAATGAGCAGTTCTTC. Translating gives CAISDGLGGAYNEQFF. This rearrangement joins TRBV10-3 to TRBJ2-1; D is possibly TRBD2 (5 bases). This CDR3 region has 16 residues. V lost 3 bases to trimming and J lost 2 bases, with 14 bases between them. CDR1 ENHRY and CDR2 SYGVKD come from the germline V gene.

This clonotype appeared a few times. The V gene is TRBV6-6, the J gene TRBJ2-1; maybe TRBD2 (6 bases). Between the trimmed V and J ends, which lost 2 bases and 8 bases, there was a span of 16 bases. Germline loops: CDR1 MNHNY, CDR2 SVGAGI (reference sequence). The CDR3 loop spans 15 amino acids. CDR3 sequence: CASSYPTRKRDEQFF. CDR3 nucleotides: TGTGCCAGCAGTTACCCAACCAGAAAGCGGGATGAGCAGTTCTTC.

This clonotype was detected a few times. The chain couples TRBV7-2 to TRBJ1-6; D is possibly TRBD1 (5 bases). The CDR3 runs 15 residues. Trimming took off 1 base at V and 7 bases at J, with 11 bases between the two ends. Germline values: CDR1 SGHTA, CDR2 FQGNSA. The CDR3 region is CASSLEWTSNSPLHF. The CDR3 DNA reads as TGTGCCAGCAGCTTAGAGTGGACATCGAATTCACCCCTCCACTTT.

There are a few counts of this clonotype. The chain couples TRBV9 to TRBJ2-3, with no clear D. Germline V gives CDR1 SGDLS, CDR2 YYNGEE. CDR3 length: 13 residues. The V end was cut by 2 bases, the J end by 2 bases, with 6 bases between. The CDR3 loop reads CASSVRYTDTQYF. The DNA for the CDR3 is TGTGCCAGCAGCGTGAGGTACACAGATACGCAGTATTTT.

This chain uses TRBV6-2 or TRBV6-3 with TRBJ2-6; TRBD1 agrees at 8 bases. The CDR3 totals 18 residues. Germline V CDR1 and CDR2: MNHEY, SVGEGT. With 2 bases clipped from V and 4 bases from J, the junction kept 10 bases outside the gene matches. The DNA for the CDR3 is TGTGCCAGCAGTTACGAGACAGGGGAAGGAGTCGGGGCCAACGTCCTGACTTTC. It yields the protein CASSYETGEGVGANVLTF.

Only a few counts were recorded for this clonotype. The genes are TRBV29-1 and TRBJ2-4; TRBD2 might be the D (7 bases). With the DNA end fitting TRBJ2-7 better, the J assignment may be wrong. CDR1 and CDR2 (germline): SQVTM, ANQGSEA. The CDR3 spans 14 residues. CDR3 DNA sequence: TGCAGCGTACGGGTCGGGGGGCGGCCCTACGAGCAGTACTTC. Translating it yields CSVRVGGRPYEQYF.

This clonotype was counted between two and nine times. Here the CDR3 reads CASSFFGENVEQFF. The DNA of the CDR3 is TGTGCCAGCAGTTTTTTCGGGGAGAATGTTGAGCAGTTCTTC. This chain connects TRBV27 to TRBJ2-1; perhaps TRBD2 as D (5 bases). CDR1 and CDR2 from the germline V gene are MNHEY and SMNVEV (reference sequence). V was trimmed by 3 bases and J by 9 bases, leaving 15 bases between them. This CDR3 comprises 14 residues.

About this clonotype itself: This may be a read error: a much more frequent sequence differs by one nucleotide. The chain has TRBV5-1 and TRBJ2-7; the match to TRBD1 covers 7 bases. CDR1 and CDR2 (germline): SGHRS, YFSETQ. The length of the CDR3 is 13 residues. Trimming removed 7 bases from V and 0 bases from J; junction bases left unmatched: 4. CDR3: CASAGDSSYEQYF. In nucleotides, the CDR3 is TGCGCCAGCGCAGGGGACAGCTCCTACGAGCAGTACTTC.

This clonotype was seen only a few times. V usage is TRBV11-2 and J usage is TRBJ1-2, with 7 nucleotides matching TRBD1. The V and J ends lost 0 bases and 4 bases, in that order; junction bases with no gene match: 2. Germline V gene lookup returns CDR1 SGHAT and CDR2 FQNNGV. This CDR3 region has 14 residues. The CDR3 region is CASSLDRGSYGYTF. Written as DNA, the CDR3 is TGTGCCAGCAGCTTAGACAGGGGGTCCTATGGCTACACCTTC. The full variable domain, rest sourced from reference TRBV11-2 and TRBJ1-2, is EAGVAQSPRYKIIEKRQSVAFWCNPISGHATLYWYQQILGQGPKLLIQFQNNGVVDDSQLPKDRFSAERLKGVDSTLKIQPAKLEDSAVYLCASSLDRGSYGYTFGSGTRLTVV.

V and J are TRBV6-5 and TRBJ2-3; TRBD2 agrees at 9 bases. This CDR3 is built from 14 residues. Germline V gene lookup returns CDR1 MNHEY and CDR2 SVGAGI. V gave up 6 bases and J gave up 2 bases; unmatched junction bases: 3. CDR3 residues: CASRVAGATDTQYF. The DNA for the CDR3 is TGTGCCAGCAGAGTAGCGGGGGCCACAGATACGCAGTATTTT.

The chain has TRBV20-1 and TRBJ2-7; perhaps TRBD1 as D (6 bases). CDR1 DFQATT and CDR2 SNEGSKA come from the germline V gene (reference sequence). There are 13 residues in the CDR3. The V and J ends lost 3 bases and 6 bases respectively, with 15 bases between them. CDR3 bases: TGCAGTGCTAGGGGCAGGTCAGGGGCCGAGCAGTACTTC. Translation: CSARGRSGAEQYF.

Remarks on this clonotype: This may be a read error: a much more frequent sequence differs by one nucleotide. This chain connects TRBV20-1 to TRBJ2-5, with D tentatively TRBD1 or TRBD2 (7 bases each). The length of the CDR3 is 11 residues. Germline loops: CDR1 DFQATT, CDR2 SNEGSKA (reference sequence). The chain's CDR3 is CSPTGDYGQYF. The CDR3 DNA reads as TGCAGCCCAACAGGGGACTACGGGCAGTACTTC.